The 27 T cell receptor beta chains below come from one sample, sequenced in a study of vaccination and CD4 T cells after COVID-19. Antigens of these TCRs are unknown. The treatment: roughly 11-day PBMC culture with coronavirus spike peptide pools or control peptides (ViraFEST assay). The Oncomine TCR Beta short-read assay sequenced DNA from cultured CD4+ T cells. MiXCR, run by TCRdb on the PCR reads, gives a single entry per CDR3 protein. The sample has around 10,000 distinct CDR3 sequences; 44% are singletons. Sequencing was done on a sample of CD4+ T cells from blood, cultured in vitro. The source of these receptors is a human donor who had recovered from COVID-19.

The chain recombines TRBV7-9 with TRBJ2-1; D is perhaps TRBD2 (6 bases). Germline loops: CDR1 SEHNR, CDR2 FQNEAQ (reference sequence). CDR3 size: 16 residues. V gave up 2 bases and J gave up 6 bases, with 17 bases separating them. Here the CDR3 reads CASSLRSGPGLNEQFF. The CDR3 nucleotides read TGTGCCAGCAGCTTAAGGTCGGGACCGGGACTCAATGAGCAGTTCTTC.

The chain joins TRBV20-1 to TRBJ1-2; 7 nucleotides agree with TRBD1. From germline, CDR1 is DFQATT and CDR2 SNEGSKA (reference sequence). The CDR3 is 13 residues long. Trimming removed 2 bases from V and 5 bases from J; junction bases left unmatched: 5. The CDR3 reads CSARSGTVYGYTF. CDR3 nucleotide sequence: TGCAGTGCTAGATCCGGGACAGTGTATGGCTACACCTTC.

V gene TRBV30 combines with J gene TRBJ2-1, with 8 positions matching TRBD1. With V trimmed by 2 bases and J by 1 base, 4 bases remained unmatched. CDR1 is GTSNPN, CDR2 SVGIG, per germline (reference sequence). The CDR3 totals 15 residues. In DNA form, the CDR3 reads TGTGCCTGGAGTAGACAGGGGAAGTCCTACAATGAGCAGTTCTTC. It yields the protein CAWSRQGKSYNEQFF.

The chain uses TRBV2 and TRBJ1-2, with TRBD1 identical over 8 bases. The CDR3 totals 14 residues. Germline-derived CDR1 and CDR2 are SNHLY and FYNNEI. J was trimmed by 8 bases and V by 6 bases; bases with no gene match: 11. DNA for the CDR3: TGTGCCAGCAGGGACCCGGACAGGGTTAGAGGCTACACCTTC. Protein product: CASRDPDRVRGYTF. The whole variable domain, remainder taken from reference TRBV2 and TRBJ1-2, is EPEVTQTPSHQVTQMGQEVILRCVPISNHLYFYWYRQILGQKVEFLVSFYNNEISEKSEIFDDQFSVERPDGSNFTLKIRSTKLEDSAMYFCASRDPDRVRGYTFGSGTRLTVV.

This clonotype was counted a single time. The V call is TRBV20-1, the J call TRBJ2-1, with TRBD1 identical over 8 bases. J gave up 6 bases and V 6 bases, and 10 bases lay outside the gene matches. The germline CDR1 and CDR2 sequences are DFQATT and SNEGSKA (reference sequence). The CDR3 has 14 residues. CDR3 nucleotide sequence: TGCAGTGCCAAGCGGCAGGGGGCCCTCAATGAGCAGTTCTTC. Protein sequence: CSAKRQGALNEQFF.

This clonotype was detected a few times. The rearrangement links TRBV7-9 to TRBJ1-6, with D unclear. The germline V gene encodes CDR1 SEHNR and CDR2 FQNEAQ (reference sequence). CDR3 size: 17 residues. The V gene lost 3 bases and the J gene lost 7 bases, with 19 bases spanning the gap. The CDR3 is CASSLYRPGGQNSPLHF. The CDR3 DNA reads as TGTGCCAGCAGCTTGTATAGGCCTGGCGGCCAGAATTCACCCCTCCACTTT.

This clonotype turned up a few times. The chain is built from TRBV2 and TRBJ2-1; 9 nucleotides agree with TRBD2. The CDR3 has 14 amino acids. Germline-derived CDR1 and CDR2 are SNHLY and FYNNEI. CDR3 bases: TGTGCTGCGGGAGGCGGGGGGGCCTACAATGAGCAGTTCTTC. Translation: CAAGGGGAYNEQFF. Supplemented by reference TRBV2 and TRBJ2-1, the full variable domain reads EPEVTQTPSHQVTQMGQEVILRCVPISNHLYFYWYRQILGQKVEFLVSFYNNEISEKSEIFDDQFSVERPDGSNFTLKIRSTKLEDSAMYFCAAGGGGAYNEQFFGPGTRLTVL.

J is TRBJ2-5 and V is TRBV24-1; D call uncertain. The CDR3 runs to 18 residues. Trimming removed 2 bases at V and 4 bases at J, with 22 bases between. Germline values: CDR1 KGHDR, CDR2 SFDVKD. The CDR3 spells CATSDSNPGPNRPETQYF. DNA of the CDR3: TGTGCCACCAGTGATTCTAACCCCGGCCCGAACCGACCAGAGACCCAGTACTTC.

The chain combines TRBV7-9 with TRBJ1-3; D may be TRBD1 (6 bases). Between the trimmed V and J ends, which lost 11 bases and 0 bases, there was a span of 14 bases. The germline V gene encodes CDR1 SEHNR and CDR2 FQNEAQ (reference sequence). CDR3 length: 14 amino acids. CDR3 loop: CAGDRGHSGNTIYF. Here the CDR3 DNA reads TGTGCCGGCGACCGGGGACACTCTGGAAACACCATATATTTT.

The V and J genes are TRBV20-1 and TRBJ1-5, with D possibly TRBD1 on 5 matching bases. The germline V gene has CDR1 DFQATT and CDR2 SNEGSKA (reference sequence). V was pared by 4 bases and J by 0 bases, with 13 bases between. The CDR3 covers 15 residues. The CDR3 DNA reads as TGCAGTGCTACACAGGAAAACTATAGCAATCAGCCCCAGCATTTT. Translation gives CSATQENYSNQPQHF.

The chain has TRBV12-3 or TRBV12-4 and TRBJ2-3, with D hard to call. The V gene lost 7 bases and the J gene lost 5 bases, with 10 bases spanning the gap. The CDR3 consists of 12 residues. The CDR3 loop reads CASTLGLDTQYF. The CDR3 DNA reads TGTGCCAGCACCCTTGGGCTAGATACGCAGTATTTT.

The J gene is TRBJ2-2, the V gene TRBV11-2, with TRBD2 matching 8 bases. V lost 7 bases to trimming and J lost 2 bases; unmatched junction nucleotides: 3. Germline lookup yields CDR1 SGHAT and CDR2 FQNNGV. The CDR3 is 14 amino acids. The CDR3 spells CASNGGVNTGELFF. The CDR3 DNA reads as TGTGCCAGCAACGGGGGGGTAAACACCGGGGAGCTGTTTTTT.

This chain joins TRBV24-1 and TRBJ1-2; D uncertain. The CDR3 is made up of 14 amino acids. Trimming took off 9 bases at V and 3 bases at J, with 16 bases between the two ends. CDR1 is KGHDR and CDR2 is SFDVKD in the germline V gene. The CDR3 loop reads CATSGSGVDYGYTF. As DNA, the CDR3 is TGTGCCACCTCCGGGTCTGGCGTCGACTATGGCTACACCTTC.

The chain is built from TRBV5-6 and TRBJ1-5; 9 nucleotides agree with TRBD1. The V and J ends lost 4 bases and 3 bases, in that order; junction bases with no gene match: 5. Germline CDR1 SGHDT, CDR2 YYEEEE. This CDR3 region has 15 residues. The CDR3 DNA follows: TGTGCCAGCAGCGGCGGGACAGGGAACAATCAGCCCCAGCATTTT. Its translation: CASSGGTGNNQPQHF.

This clonotype was observed a handful of times. V usage is TRBV7-2 and J usage is TRBJ2-3; D unclear. CDR1 and CDR2 from the germline V gene are SGHTA and FQGNSA. Trimming stripped 5 bases from V and 8 bases from J, with 17 bases between. CDR3 size: 14 residues. CDR3 nucleotide sequence: TGTGCCAGCAGCCCCGCCAATTCCCTGGGTACGCAGTATTTT. Translating gives CASSPANSLGTQYF.

This clonotype showed up just a few times. The rearrangement uses TRBV7-8 and TRBJ1-2; 8 bases line up with TRBD1. CDR1 is SGHVS and CDR2 is FQNEAQ in the germline V gene. V was pared by 4 bases and J by 6 bases, with 7 bases of the junction left unmatched. The CDR3 totals 14 residues. The CDR3 DNA is TGTGCCAGCAGCTCAGGGGGCCTTGGGGATGGCTACACCTTC. Translation gives CASSSGGLGDGYTF.

This clonotype was detected once. The genes are TRBV5-6 and TRBJ1-6, with D possibly matching TRBD1 (5 bases). Trimming pared 6 bases from V and 10 bases from J, leaving 14 bases between. The CDR3 is made up of 13 amino acids. CDR1 is SGHDT, CDR2 YYEEEE, per germline. The CDR3 DNA reads TGTGCCAGCAACCAAGGGGCCCGGTCACCCCTCCACTTT. Its translation: CASNQGARSPLHF.

The rearrangement joins TRBV6-5 to TRBJ1-5, with no clear D. The CDR3 has 9 residues. The germline V and J ends were trimmed by 4 bases and 9 bases, with 1 base remaining between them. Germline CDR1 and CDR2: MNHEY and SVGAGI. Here the CDR3 DNA reads TGTGCCAGCAGTTCGCCCCAGCATTTT. Encoded protein: CASSSPQHF.

The chain uses TRBV11-2 and TRBJ1-4, with 9 bases matching TRBD1. CDR1 and CDR2 (germline): SGHAT, FQNNGV. The V gene end was trimmed by 1 base and the J gene end by 11 bases; junction bases not matched to a gene: 8. The CDR3 sequence is 15 residues long. The CDR3 is CASSLVQGASTKLFF. The CDR3 DNA is TGTGCCAGCAGCTTAGTACAGGGGGCAAGTACGAAACTGTTTTTT.

The chain recombines TRBV5-1 with TRBJ2-7; D is possibly TRBD1 (5 bases). The CDR3 spans 12 residues. With 3 bases removed from V and 4 bases from J, the gap between germline ends came to 8 bases. Germline V CDR1 and CDR2: SGHRS, YFSETQ. The CDR3 loop is CASSSREYEQYF. Written as DNA, the CDR3 is TGCGCCAGCAGCTCCAGGGAATACGAGCAGTACTTC.

V gene TRBV6-1 combines with J gene TRBJ1-3, with D uncertain. V lost 3 bases to trimming and J lost 4 bases, with 10 bases between them. The CDR3 has 14 amino acids. From germline, CDR1 is MNHNS and CDR2 SASEGT. For the CDR3, the DNA is TGTGCCAGCAGTGACGGGAAGGTCGGAAACACCATATATTTT. Translating it yields CASSDGKVGNTIYF.

This clonotype was seen once. The CDR3 DNA reads TGTGCCAGCAGCGCCTGGACTAGCGGGGGGGCCCCAGATACGCAGTATTTT. Translation gives CASSAWTSGGAPDTQYF. This chain uses TRBV11-3 with TRBJ2-3; 15 nucleotides match TRBD2. V was pared by 5 bases and J by 4 bases, with 7 bases of the junction left unmatched. The CDR3 totals 17 residues. CDR1 and CDR2 (germline): SGHNT, YENEEA.

This rearrangement joins TRBV5-1 to TRBJ1-6; TRBD1 aligns across 8 bases. The germline gives CDR1 SGHRS, CDR2 YFSETQ. J lost 7 bases, V lost 9 bases, and 9 bases had no gene match. The CDR3 has 14 residues. The DNA for the CDR3 is TGCGCCACCAGACCGGGACAGGACAATTCACCCCTCCACTTT. It yields the protein CATRPGQDNSPLHF.

This clonotype was observed a few times. The chain employs TRBV7-2 and TRBJ1-1; perhaps TRBD1 as D (6 bases). There are 17 residues in the CDR3. CDR1 SGHTA and CDR2 FQGNSA come from the germline V gene. The V end lost 7 bases, the J end lost 2 bases, and 23 bases lay between the germline ends. The CDR3 here is CASTPPPGERPNTEAFF. The CDR3 DNA reads as TGTGCCAGCACCCCTCCGCCAGGGGAGAGGCCCAACACTGAAGCTTTCTTT.

The chain joins TRBV12-3 or TRBV12-4 to TRBJ2-5, with TRBD1 matching 7 bases. After removal of 10 bases from V and 5 bases from J, the junction contained 10 bases not matched to a gene. The CDR3 totals 13 residues. As DNA, the CDR3 is TGTGCCACCTCCGGACAGGTCGGCGAGACCCAGTACTTC. It encodes CATSGQVGETQYF.

This chain uses TRBV5-1 with TRBJ1-1; 8 bases match TRBD1. In germline, CDR1 is SGHRS, CDR2 YFSETQ. The CDR3 has 16 residues. J lost 3 bases, V lost 0 bases, and 7 bases had no gene match. The CDR3 DNA reads TGCGCCAGCAGCTTGGATGGGGACAGGAGGGACACTGAAGCTTTCTTT. This sequence encodes CASSLDGDRRDTEAFF.

The J gene is TRBJ1-2, the V gene TRBV19, with TRBD1 identical over 11 bases. The germline CDR1 and CDR2 sequences are LNHDA and SQIVND (reference sequence). Unmatched junction bases numbered 11, after V lost 3 bases and J lost 5 bases. The CDR3 sequence is 17 residues long. CDR3 protein: CASSMGAVGTGGYGYTF. The CDR3 DNA follows: TGTGCCAGTAGTATGGGGGCGGTCGGGACAGGGGGATATGGCTACACCTTC. The complete variable domain, with remaining parts taken from reference TRBV19 and TRBJ1-2, reads DGGITQSPKYLFRKEGQNVTLSCEQNLNHDAMYWYRQDPGQGLRLIYYSQIVNDFQKGDIAEGYSVSREKKESFPLTVTSAQKNPTAFYLCASSMGAVGTGGYGYTFGSGTRLTVV.